This TCR beta chain derives from a study of T-cell memory formation after mild COVID-19. Study as a whole: Most TCR clusters belonged to a single donor. Study-level findings and limits: Researchers found some responding clones in pre-infection memory, a sign that cross-reactive memory joined. A balance of CD4 and CD8 characterized clones contracting day 15 to 85, whereas later expanders leaned CD4+. CD4+ contracting clones lay mainly in CM and EM, CD8+ ones in EMRA.

V was shortened by 3 bases and J by 2 bases, with 9 bases between the two germline ends. Germline CDR1 reads KGHSH; CDR2 reads LQKENI. This CDR3 has 14 amino acids. TCRdb reanalysed the 5' RACE reads using MiXCR and keeps one entry per CDR3 protein. Of hundreds of thousands of distinct CDR3 sequences in the sample, over 15% were seen once. This clonotype was seen only once. Its antigen remains unknown. The chain is built from TRBV18 and TRBJ2-3; unclear D gene. The source material was PBMCs or a T cell subset sorted from them (not recorded which). The clonotype was recovered from a man aged 18-30 years who had mild COVID-19 (a few samples of this study predate the infection). Cell type and time point are not known. In DNA form, the CDR3 reads TGTGCCAGCTCACCGACCCCGGACACAGATACGCAGTATTTT. Encoded protein: CASSPTPDTDTQYF.